These 6 T cell receptor beta chains originate from one sample sequenced in a study of cytomegalovirus exposure and HLA in healthy donors. Primers: 60 Vbeta forward and 13 Jbeta reverse. This table comes from immunoSEQ multiplex PCR, and its TCRdb copy is limited to in-frame clones, with some not included. Here the sample spans tens of thousands of clones, 70% to 75% being singletons. The sequencing sample was made of PBMCs. Receptors were obtained from a young woman in good health and CMV-seronegative.

This chain joins TRBV5-1 and TRBJ2-1; TRBD2 matches at 14 bases. The length of the CDR3 is 17 residues. V lost 2 bases to trimming and J lost 11 bases; unmatched junction nucleotides: 12. CDR1 and CDR2 from the germline V gene are SGHRS and YFSETQ. As DNA, the CDR3 is TGCGCCAGCAGCTTTTCCCGACTAGCGGGAGGGCCTAATCAGCAGTTCTTC. This sequence encodes CASSFSRLAGGPNQQFF.

V gene TRBV5-6 combines with J gene TRBJ2-3; a possible D gene is TRBD1 (6 bases). Germline CDR1 SGHDT, CDR2 YYEEEE. V dropped 4 bases and J dropped 2 bases, with 17 bases sitting between them. CDR3 length: 16 residues. The DNA of the CDR3 is TGTGCCAGCAGCATGACAGGTTCCCCCCACACAGATACGCAGTATTTT. This encodes CASSMTGSPHTDTQYF.

J is TRBJ1-4 and V is TRBV7-8; D remains ambiguous. Germline V gene data show CDR1 as SGHVS and CDR2 as FQNEAQ. The CDR3 covers 15 residues. V was trimmed by 1 base and J by 8 bases, leaving 14 bases between them. CDR3 amino acids: CASSLVGGLREKLFF. The CDR3 DNA follows: TGTGCCAGCAGCTTAGTGGGCGGGTTACGGGAAAAACTGTTTTTT.

The chain carries TRBV19 and TRBJ2-3; tentatively, D is TRBD1 (6 bases). The V and J ends lost 8 bases and 6 bases respectively, with 18 bases between them. Germline V gene sequence: CDR1 LNHDA, CDR2 SQIVND (reference sequence). The CDR3 is 14 residues long. The CDR3 here is CASALGTKYDTQYF. For the CDR3, the DNA is TGTGCCAGTGCCCTCGGGACAAAATACGATACGCAGTATTTT.

The rearrangement links TRBV15 to TRBJ2-7; 11 bases fit TRBD2. Germline CDR1 LNHNV, CDR2 YYDKDF (reference sequence). The length of the CDR3 is 17 residues. The ends lost 3 bases at V and 0 bases at J; junction bases unmatched: 7. CDR3: CATSRALAGGISYEQYF. The CDR3 coding sequence is TGTGCCACCAGCAGGGCCCTAGCGGGAGGAATCTCCTACGAGCAGTACTTC. The full variable domain, completed using reference TRBV15 and TRBJ2-7, is DAMVIQNPRYQVTQFGKPVTLSCSQTLNHNVMYWYQQKSSQAPKLLFHYYDKDFNNEADTPDNFQSRRPNTSFCFLDIRSPGLGDTAMYLCATSRALAGGISYEQYFGPGTRLTVT.

The chain is built from TRBV5-1 and TRBJ1-5, with 7 bases that match TRBD1. This CDR3 region has 14 residues. The trim removed 2 bases at V and 2 bases at J, leaving 1 base unmatched. Germline CDR1 SGHRS, CDR2 YFSETQ. Written as DNA, the CDR3 is TGCGCCAGCAGCTTTCAGGGGGGCAATCAGCCCCAGCATTTT. Translation gives CASSFQGGNQPQHF.